The source of this TCR beta chain is a study of blood T cell repertoires in COVID-19. Regarding this clone: Other DNA variants within this sample encode the same CDR3.

From germline, CDR1 is LGHNA and CDR2 YNFKEQ. This CDR3 contains 16 residues. The V and J ends lost 2 bases and 4 bases respectively, with 15 bases between them. Assay: immunoSEQ multiplex PCR; the TCRdb copy retains only in-frame clones and omits some. The data contain 100,000 or so clones, roughly 90% of them singletons. The V call is TRBV4-2, the J call TRBJ1-5; possible D gene TRBD1, 6 bases. This receptor was identified in a man aged 45 to 65 with active COVID-19. Material: peripheral blood. The CDR3 sequence is CASSQRAGAGNQPQHF. CDR3 bases: TGTGCCAGCAGCCAACGGGCGGGGGCGGGGAATCAGCCCCAGCATTTT.